The 2 T cell receptor beta chains given below trace back to one sample, sequenced in a study of T cell repertoires in cytomegalovirus infection. TCRdb reprocessed the reads via MiXCR and lists one record per CDR3 protein. Of approximately 250,000 distinct CDR3 sequences listed, roughly 12% are singletons. Material: PBMCs. These receptor sequences come from a human donor in good health (CMV status not recorded). Some clones in this sample may be carry-over from other donors' samples.

This clonotype was seen repeatedly, ten times or more. The rearrangement uses TRBV6-2 or TRBV6-3 and TRBJ2-2; no clear D gene. This CDR3 region has 11 residues. The V and J ends lost 2 bases and 7 bases respectively, with 2 bases between them. Germline values: CDR1 MNHEY, CDR2 SVGEGT. CDR3 protein: CASSYVGELFF. The CDR3 DNA is TGTGCCAGCAGTTACGTCGGGGAGCTGTTTTTT.

The chain combines TRBV28 with TRBJ2-7, with D possibly matching TRBD1 (5 bases). CDR3 length: 14 residues. CDR1 is MDHEN, CDR2 SYDVKM, per germline. The V gene lost 5 bases and the J gene lost 3 bases, with 14 bases spanning the gap. CDR3 bases: TGTGCCAGCAGTCCCTTTTGGCAGGGCTACGAGCAGTACTTC. Residues: CASSPFWQGYEQYF.